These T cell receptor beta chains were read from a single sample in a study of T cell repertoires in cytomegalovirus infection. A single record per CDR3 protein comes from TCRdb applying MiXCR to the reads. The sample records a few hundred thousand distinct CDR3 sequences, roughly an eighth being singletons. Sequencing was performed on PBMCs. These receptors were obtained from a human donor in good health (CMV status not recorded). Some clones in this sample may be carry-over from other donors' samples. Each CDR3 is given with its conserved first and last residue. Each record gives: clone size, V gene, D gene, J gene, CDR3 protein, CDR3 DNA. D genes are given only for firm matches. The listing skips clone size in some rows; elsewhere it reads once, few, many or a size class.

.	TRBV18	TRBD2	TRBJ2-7	CASSQNLASGFSYEQYF	TGTGCCAGCTCGCAAAATTTGGCTAGCGGGTTCTCCTACGAGCAGTACTTC
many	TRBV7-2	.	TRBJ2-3	CASSFGLRADTQYF	TGTGCCAGCAGCTTCGGGCTACGCGCAGATACGCAGTATTTT
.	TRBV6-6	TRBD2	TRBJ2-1	CASTGGTSGYQYNEQFF	TGTGCCAGCACCGGAGGGACTAGCGGGTATCAATACAATGAGCAGTTCTTC
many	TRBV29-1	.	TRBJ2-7	CSVEERTGYEQYF	TGCAGCGTCGAAGAACGGACCGGTTACGAGCAGTACTTC
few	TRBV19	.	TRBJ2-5	CASRRWGTLQETQYF	TGTGCCAGCCGTCGTTGGGGGACGCTTCAAGAGACCCAGTACTTC
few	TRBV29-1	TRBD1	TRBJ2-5	CSAGTAVETQYF	TGCAGCGCCGGGACAGCCGTTGAGACCCAGTACTTC
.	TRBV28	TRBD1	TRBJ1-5	CASSLSGGLQPQHF	TGTGCCAGCAGTTTATCAGGGGGCCTTCAGCCCCAGCATTTT
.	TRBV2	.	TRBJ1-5	CASSELGGGKQPQHF	TGTGCCAGCAGTGAGCTTGGGGGTGGAAAGCAGCCCCAGCATTTT
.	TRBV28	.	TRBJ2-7	CASSRPIYEQYF	TGTGCCAGCAGCAGGCCAATATACGAGCAGTACTTC
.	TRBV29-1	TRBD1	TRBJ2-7	CSVRGQGGDEQYF	TGCAGCGTTCGGGGACAGGGAGGCGACGAGCAGTACTTC
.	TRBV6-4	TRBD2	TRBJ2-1	CASSDGGGGSYDEQFF	TGTGCCAGCAGTGACGGGGGGGGGGGATCCTACGATGAGCAGTTCTTC
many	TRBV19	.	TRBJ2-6	CASSERGSGANVLTF	TGTGCCAGTAGCGAAAGGGGGTCGGGGGCCAACGTCCTGACTTTC
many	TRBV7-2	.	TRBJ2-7	CASSLEAGSNEQYF	TGTGCCAGCAGCTTAGAGGCGGGAAGTAACGAGCAGTACTTC
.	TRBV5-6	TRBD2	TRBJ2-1	CASGRRETPSAQFF	TGTGCCAGCGGAAGGCGGGAGACTCCCTCGGCGCAGTTCTTC
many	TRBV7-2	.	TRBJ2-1	CASSLVPSSYNEQFF	TGTGCCAGCAGCTTAGTCCCGAGCTCCTACAATGAGCAGTTCTTC
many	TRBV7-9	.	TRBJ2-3	CASSLPILSKYF	TGTGCCAGCAGCTTACCCATTTTGTCCAAGTATTTT
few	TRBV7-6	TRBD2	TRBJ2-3	CASSYLADSTDTQYF	TGTGCCAGCAGCTATCTAGCGGATTCCACAGATACGCAGTATTTT
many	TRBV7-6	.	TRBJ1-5	CASSLQGDQPQHF	TGTGCCAGCAGCTTACAGGGCGATCAGCCCCAGCATTTT
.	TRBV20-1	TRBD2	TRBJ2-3	CSATGLAGGERSTDTQYF	TGCAGTGCCACTGGACTAGCGGGAGGGGAGAGAAGCACAGATACGCAGTATTTT
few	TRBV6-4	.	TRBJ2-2	CASSDSGGELFF	TGTGCCAGCAGTGACTCGGGCGGGGAGCTGTTTTTT
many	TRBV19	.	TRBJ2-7	CASTSSGTQATYEQYF	TGTGCCAGTACCTCCTCCGGGACACAAGCTACCTACGAGCAGTACTTC
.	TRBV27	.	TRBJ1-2	CASSFGGSYGYTF	TGTGCCAGCAGTTTTGGTGGATCCTATGGCTACACCTTC
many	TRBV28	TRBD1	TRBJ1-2	CASRPPGQGTYGYTF	TGTGCCAGCAGGCCACCGGGACAGGGGACCTATGGCTACACCTTC
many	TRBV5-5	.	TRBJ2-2	CASSISYTGELFF	TGTGCCAGCAGCATATCCTACACCGGGGAGCTGTTTTTT
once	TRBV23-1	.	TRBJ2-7	CASSSPPLKTEQYF	TGCGCCAGCAGCTCCCCCCCGCTTAAGACCGAGCAGTACTTC
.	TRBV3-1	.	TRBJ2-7	CASSTDVTYEQYF	TGTGCCAGCAGCACGGACGTAACCTACGAGCAGTACTTC
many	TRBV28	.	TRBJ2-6	CASSLTSSGANVLTF	TGTGCCAGCAGTCTCACTTCCTCTGGGGCCAACGTCCTGACTTTC
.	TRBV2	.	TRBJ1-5	CASSTRAAGNQPQHF	TGTGCCAGCAGCACCCGTGCGGCCGGCAATCAGCCCCAGCATTTT
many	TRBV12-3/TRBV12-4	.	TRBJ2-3	CASSLRPQDTQYF	TGTGCCAGCAGTTTACGCCCCCAGGATACGCAGTATTTT